The T cell receptor beta chain described here comes from a study of blood T cell repertoires in COVID-19. Study information: Donors in the United States, Italy and Spain gave samples during acute or convalescent COVID-19.

Participants spanned ages about 18 to 90 years and resided in 20 to 25 US areas. All recovered Cohort 3 donors got two negative PCRs, got clearance, or saw symptom resolution. V shed 4 bases, J shed 5 bases, and the junction held 7 bases outside the gene matches. CDR1 and CDR2 (germline): SGHRS, YFSETQ. The CDR3 has 15 amino acids. This table comes from immunoSEQ multiplex PCR, and its TCRdb copy is limited to in-frame clones, with some not included. The sample shows approximately 450,000 clones, approximately 90% of them seen only once. Material: PBMCs or T cells enriched from blood (not recorded which). The rearrangement links TRBV5-1 to TRBJ2-2, with TRBD1 matching over 8 bases. This receptor was identified in a man aged 25 to 45 who had recovered from COVID-19. This chain's CDR3 is CASSGGTGYTGELFF. Here the CDR3 DNA reads TGCGCCAGCAGCGGGGGGACAGGATATACCGGGGAGCTGTTTTTT.